This TCR beta chain derives from a study of CD8+CD57+ T cells in acquired aplastic anemia. General study findings and limits: Between patients and controls, over 25 CD8+ CDR3 sequences were found in common.

Notes on this clonotype: Its target is not known.

Trimming shortened V by 2 bases and J by 8 bases, and 12 bases separated the two germline ends. Germline values: CDR1 MGHDK, CDR2 SYGVNS. This CDR3 spans 14 amino acids. TCR beta VDJ and CDR3 profiling used genomic DNA as template. One entry per CDR3 protein, called by TCRdb with MiXCR from the reads. The data contain 75,000 to 90,000 distinct CDR3 sequences, about 45% of them seen just once; the ten biggest clones take up around 63%. This TCR came from a human donor in good health, serving as a control. The chain couples TRBV25-1 to TRBJ1-4; unclear D gene. Sequencing input: sorted CD4+, CD8+, or CD8+CD57+ T cells (not recorded which) from PBMCs. The CDR3 DNA reads TGTGCCAGCAGTGAAGGCCAGGTCGGGGAAAAACTGTTTTTT. It translates to CASSEGQVGEKLFF.